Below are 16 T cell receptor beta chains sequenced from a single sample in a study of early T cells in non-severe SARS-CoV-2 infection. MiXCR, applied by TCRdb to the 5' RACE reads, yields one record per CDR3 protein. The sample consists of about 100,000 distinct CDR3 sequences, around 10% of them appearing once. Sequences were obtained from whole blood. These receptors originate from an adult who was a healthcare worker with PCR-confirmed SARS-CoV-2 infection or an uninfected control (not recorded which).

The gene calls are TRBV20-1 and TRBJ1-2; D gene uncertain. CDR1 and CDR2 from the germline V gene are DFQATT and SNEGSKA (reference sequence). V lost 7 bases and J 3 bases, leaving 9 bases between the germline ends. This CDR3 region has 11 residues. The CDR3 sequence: CSDQADYGYTF. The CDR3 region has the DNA TGCAGTGACCAGGCGGACTATGGCTACACCTTC.

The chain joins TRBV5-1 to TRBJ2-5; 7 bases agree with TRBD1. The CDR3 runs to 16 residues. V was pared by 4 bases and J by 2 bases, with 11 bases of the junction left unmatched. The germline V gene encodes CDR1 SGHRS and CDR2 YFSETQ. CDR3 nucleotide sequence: TGCGCCAGCAGCGGAATCCCGGGACAGCTTCAAGAGACCCAGTACTTC. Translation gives CASSGIPGQLQETQYF.

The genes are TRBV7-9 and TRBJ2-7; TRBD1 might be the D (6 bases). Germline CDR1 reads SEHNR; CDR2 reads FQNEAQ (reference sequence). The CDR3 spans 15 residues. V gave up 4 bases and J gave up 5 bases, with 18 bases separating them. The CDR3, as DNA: TGTGCCAGCAGCTCCTTACCGCAGGGGTTCGACGAGCAGTACTTC. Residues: CASSSLPQGFDEQYF.

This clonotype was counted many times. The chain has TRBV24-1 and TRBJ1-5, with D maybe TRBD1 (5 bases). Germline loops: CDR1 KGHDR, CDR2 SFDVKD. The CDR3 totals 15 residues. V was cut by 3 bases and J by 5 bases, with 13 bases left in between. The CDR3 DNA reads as TGTGCCACCAGTGATAAGGGGAACCCCTATCAGCCCCAGCATTTT. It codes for CATSDKGNPYQPQHF.

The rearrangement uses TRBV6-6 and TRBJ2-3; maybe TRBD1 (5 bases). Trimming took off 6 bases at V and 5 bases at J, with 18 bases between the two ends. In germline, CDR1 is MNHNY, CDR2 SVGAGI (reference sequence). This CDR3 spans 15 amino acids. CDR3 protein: CASRTPGQGKDTQYF. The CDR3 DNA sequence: TGTGCCAGCAGGACGCCCGGGCAGGGAAAAGATACGCAGTATTTT.

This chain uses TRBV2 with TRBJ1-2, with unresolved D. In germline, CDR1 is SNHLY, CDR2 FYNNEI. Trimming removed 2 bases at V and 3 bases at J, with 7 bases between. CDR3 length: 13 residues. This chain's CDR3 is CASSENTDYGYTF. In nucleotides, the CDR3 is TGTGCCAGCAGTGAAAATACGGACTATGGCTACACCTTC.

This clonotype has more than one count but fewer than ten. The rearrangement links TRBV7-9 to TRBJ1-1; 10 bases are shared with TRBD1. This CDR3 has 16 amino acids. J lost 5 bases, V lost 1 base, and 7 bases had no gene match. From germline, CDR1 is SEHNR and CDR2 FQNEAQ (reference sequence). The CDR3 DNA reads TGTGCCAGCAGCTTAGGACCAGACAGGGGGCTTACTGAAGCTTTCTTT. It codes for CASSLGPDRGLTEAFF.

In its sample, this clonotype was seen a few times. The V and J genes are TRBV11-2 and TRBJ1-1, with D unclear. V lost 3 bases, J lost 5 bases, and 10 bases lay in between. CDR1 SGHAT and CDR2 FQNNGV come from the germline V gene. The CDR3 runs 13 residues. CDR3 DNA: TGTGCCAGCAGCTTTGACCGTTCAACTGAAGCTTTCTTT. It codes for CASSFDRSTEAFF.

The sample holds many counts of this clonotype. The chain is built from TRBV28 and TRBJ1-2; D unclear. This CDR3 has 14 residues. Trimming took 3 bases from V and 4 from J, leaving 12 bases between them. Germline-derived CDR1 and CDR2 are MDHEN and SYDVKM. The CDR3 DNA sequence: TGTGCCAGCAGTTTTTCGGGGAAGGCCTATGGCTACACCTTC. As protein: CASSFSGKAYGYTF.

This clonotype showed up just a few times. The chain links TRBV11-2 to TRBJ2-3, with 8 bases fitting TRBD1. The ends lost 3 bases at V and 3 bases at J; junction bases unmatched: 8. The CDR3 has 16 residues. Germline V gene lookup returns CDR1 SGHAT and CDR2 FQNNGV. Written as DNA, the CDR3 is TGTGCCAGCAGCTTCTACCGGGACAGGAAAACAGATACGCAGTATTTT. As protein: CASSFYRDRKTDTQYF. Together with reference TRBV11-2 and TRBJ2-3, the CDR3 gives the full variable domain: EAGVAQSPRYKIIEKRQSVAFWCNPISGHATLYWYQQILGQGPKLLIQFQNNGVVDDSQLPKDRFSAERLKGVDSTLKIQPAKLEDSAVYLCASSFYRDRKTDTQYFGPGTRLTVL.

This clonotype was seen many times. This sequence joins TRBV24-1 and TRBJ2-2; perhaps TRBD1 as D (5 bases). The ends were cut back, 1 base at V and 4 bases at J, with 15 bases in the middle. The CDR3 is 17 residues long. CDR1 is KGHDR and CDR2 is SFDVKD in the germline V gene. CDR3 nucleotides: TGTGCCACCAGTGATTTACAGGCGCAATATTCCACCGGGGAGCTGTTTTTT. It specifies CATSDLQAQYSTGELFF.

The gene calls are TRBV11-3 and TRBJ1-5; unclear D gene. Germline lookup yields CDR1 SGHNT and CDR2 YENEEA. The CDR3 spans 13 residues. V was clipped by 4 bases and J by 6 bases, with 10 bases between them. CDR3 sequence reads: CASSSNPFQPQHF. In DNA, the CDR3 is TGTGCCAGCAGCTCAAACCCCTTTCAGCCCCAGCATTTT.

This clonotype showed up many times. The chain's CDR3 is CATSTDASYEQYF. The CDR3 nucleotides are TGTGCCACCTCAACGGACGCATCCTACGAGCAGTACTTC. The J gene is TRBJ2-7, the V gene TRBV24-1, with unresolved D. The CDR3 has 13 amino acids. Trimming took off 9 bases at V and 1 base at J, with 12 bases between the two ends. CDR1 is KGHDR and CDR2 is SFDVKD in the germline V gene.

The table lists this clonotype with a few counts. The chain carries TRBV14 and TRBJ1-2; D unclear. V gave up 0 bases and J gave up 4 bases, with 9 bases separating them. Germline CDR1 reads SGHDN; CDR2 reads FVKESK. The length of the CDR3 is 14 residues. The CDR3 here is CASSQDSGFYGYTF. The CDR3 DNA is TGTGCCAGCAGCCAAGACTCCGGGTTCTATGGCTACACCTTC.

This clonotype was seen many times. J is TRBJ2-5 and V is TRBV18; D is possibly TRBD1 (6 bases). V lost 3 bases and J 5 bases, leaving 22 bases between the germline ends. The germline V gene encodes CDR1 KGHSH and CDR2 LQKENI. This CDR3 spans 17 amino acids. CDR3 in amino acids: CASSPLNNRAVGETQYF. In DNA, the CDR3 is TGTGCCAGCTCACCCCTAAACAACAGGGCTGTCGGGGAGACCCAGTACTTC.

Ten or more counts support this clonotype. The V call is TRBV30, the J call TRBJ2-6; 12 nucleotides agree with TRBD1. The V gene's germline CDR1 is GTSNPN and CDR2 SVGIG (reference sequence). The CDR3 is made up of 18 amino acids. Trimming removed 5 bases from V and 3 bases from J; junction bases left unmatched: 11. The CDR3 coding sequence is TGTGCCTGGGTAACCCCGGGACAGGGGGCTGATGGGGCCAACGTCCTGACTTTC. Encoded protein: CAWVTPGQGADGANVLTF.